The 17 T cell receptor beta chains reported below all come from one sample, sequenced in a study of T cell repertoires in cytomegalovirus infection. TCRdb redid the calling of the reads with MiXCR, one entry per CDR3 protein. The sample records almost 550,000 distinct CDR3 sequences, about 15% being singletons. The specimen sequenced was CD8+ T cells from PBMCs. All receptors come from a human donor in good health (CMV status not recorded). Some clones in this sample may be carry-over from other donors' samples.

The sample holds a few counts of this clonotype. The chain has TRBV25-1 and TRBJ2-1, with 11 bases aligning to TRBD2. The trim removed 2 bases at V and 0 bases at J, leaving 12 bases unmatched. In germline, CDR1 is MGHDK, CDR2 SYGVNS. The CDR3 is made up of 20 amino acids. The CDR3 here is CASSERSLAGGQLSYNEQFF. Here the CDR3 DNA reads TGTGCCAGCAGTGAAAGATCTCTAGCGGGAGGTCAGCTCTCCTACAATGAGCAGTTCTTC.

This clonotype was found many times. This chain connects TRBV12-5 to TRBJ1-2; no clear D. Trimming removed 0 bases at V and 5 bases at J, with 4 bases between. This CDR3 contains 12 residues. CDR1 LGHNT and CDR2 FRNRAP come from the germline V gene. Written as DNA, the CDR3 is TGTGCTAGTGGTTTGGTAGCGTATGGCTACACCTTC. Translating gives CASGLVAYGYTF.

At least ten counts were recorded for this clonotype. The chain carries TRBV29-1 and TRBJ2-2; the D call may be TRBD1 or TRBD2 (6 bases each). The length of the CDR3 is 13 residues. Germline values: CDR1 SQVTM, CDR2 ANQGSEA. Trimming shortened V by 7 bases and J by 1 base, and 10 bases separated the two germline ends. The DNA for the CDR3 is TGCAGCGGCGCGGGACAGAACACCGGGGAGCTGTTTTTT. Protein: CSGAGQNTGELFF.

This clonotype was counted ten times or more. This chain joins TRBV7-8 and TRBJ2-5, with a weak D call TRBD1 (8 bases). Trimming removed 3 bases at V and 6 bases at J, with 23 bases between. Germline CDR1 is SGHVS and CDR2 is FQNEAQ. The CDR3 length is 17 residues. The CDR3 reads CASSLPRGSGDRKTQYF. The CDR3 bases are TGTGCCAGCAGCTTGCCTCGCGGGAGCGGGGACAGGAAGACCCAGTACTTC.

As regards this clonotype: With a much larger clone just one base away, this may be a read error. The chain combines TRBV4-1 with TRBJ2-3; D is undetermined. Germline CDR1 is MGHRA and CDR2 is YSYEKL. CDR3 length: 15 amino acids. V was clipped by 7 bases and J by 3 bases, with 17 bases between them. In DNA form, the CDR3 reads TGCGCCAGCACCCTCGTCCGCAGTAGAACAGATACGCAGTATTTT. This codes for CASTLVRSRTDTQYF.

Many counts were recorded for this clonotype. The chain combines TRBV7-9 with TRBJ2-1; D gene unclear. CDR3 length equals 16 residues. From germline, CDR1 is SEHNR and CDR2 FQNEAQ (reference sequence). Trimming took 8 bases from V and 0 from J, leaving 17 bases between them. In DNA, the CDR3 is TGTGCCAGCGTCCATACGGCGGCAAGCTCCTACAATGAGCAGTTCTTC. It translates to CASVHTAASSYNEQFF.

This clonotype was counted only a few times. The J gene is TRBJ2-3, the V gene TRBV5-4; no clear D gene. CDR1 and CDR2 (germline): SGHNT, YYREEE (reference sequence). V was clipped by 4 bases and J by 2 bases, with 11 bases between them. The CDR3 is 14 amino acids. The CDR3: CASSPDSHTDTQYF. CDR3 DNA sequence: TGTGCCAGCAGCCCTGACTCTCACACAGATACGCAGTATTTT.

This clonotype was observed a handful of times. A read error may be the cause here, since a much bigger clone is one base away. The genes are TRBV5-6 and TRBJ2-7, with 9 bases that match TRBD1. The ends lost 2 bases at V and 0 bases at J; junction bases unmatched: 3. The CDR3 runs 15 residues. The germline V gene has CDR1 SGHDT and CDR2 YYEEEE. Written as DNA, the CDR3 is TGTGCCAGCAGCTTCCGGGACAGGGCCTCCTACGAGCAGTACTTC. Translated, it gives CASSFRDRASYEQYF.

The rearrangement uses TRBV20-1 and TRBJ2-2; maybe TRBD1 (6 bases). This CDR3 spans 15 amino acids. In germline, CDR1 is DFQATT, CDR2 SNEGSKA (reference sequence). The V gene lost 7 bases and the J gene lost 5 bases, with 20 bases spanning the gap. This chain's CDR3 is CSGQDHKGRTGELFF. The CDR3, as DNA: TGCAGTGGACAGGACCACAAAGGTCGAACCGGGGAGCTGTTTTTT.

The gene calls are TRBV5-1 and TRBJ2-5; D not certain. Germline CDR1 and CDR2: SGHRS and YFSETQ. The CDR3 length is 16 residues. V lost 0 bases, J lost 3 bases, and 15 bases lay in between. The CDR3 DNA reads TGCGCCAGCAGCTTGGTTGGGCAGTTACTCGAAGAGACCCAGTACTTC. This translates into CASSLVGQLLEETQYF.

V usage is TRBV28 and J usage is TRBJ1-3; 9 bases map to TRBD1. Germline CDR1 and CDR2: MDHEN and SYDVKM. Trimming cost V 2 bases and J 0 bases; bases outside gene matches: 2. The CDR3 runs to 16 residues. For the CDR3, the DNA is TGTGCCAGCAGTTTAGGGACAGGGAGCTCTGGAAACACCATATATTTT. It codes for CASSLGTGSSGNTIYF.

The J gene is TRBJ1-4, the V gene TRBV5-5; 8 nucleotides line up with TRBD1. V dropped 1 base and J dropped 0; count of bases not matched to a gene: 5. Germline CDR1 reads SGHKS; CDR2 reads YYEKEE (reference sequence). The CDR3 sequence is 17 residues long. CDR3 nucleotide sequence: TGTGCCAGCAGCTTGCAGGGGGCCCTGGCAACTAATGAAAAACTGTTTTTT. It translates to CASSLQGALATNEKLFF.

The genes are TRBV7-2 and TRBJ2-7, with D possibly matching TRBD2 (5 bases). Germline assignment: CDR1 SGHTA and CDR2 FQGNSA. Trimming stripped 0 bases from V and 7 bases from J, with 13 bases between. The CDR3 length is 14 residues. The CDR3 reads CASSLAPGTEEQYF. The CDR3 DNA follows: TGTGCCAGCAGCTTAGCTCCGGGAACCGAAGAGCAGTACTTC.

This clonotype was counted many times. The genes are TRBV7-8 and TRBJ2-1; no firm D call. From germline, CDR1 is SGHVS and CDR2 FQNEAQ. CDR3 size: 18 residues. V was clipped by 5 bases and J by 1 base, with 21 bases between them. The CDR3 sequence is CASSPPRARLYSYNEQFF. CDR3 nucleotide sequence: TGTGCCAGCAGCCCGCCCAGAGCGCGGCTATATTCCTACAATGAGCAGTTCTTC.

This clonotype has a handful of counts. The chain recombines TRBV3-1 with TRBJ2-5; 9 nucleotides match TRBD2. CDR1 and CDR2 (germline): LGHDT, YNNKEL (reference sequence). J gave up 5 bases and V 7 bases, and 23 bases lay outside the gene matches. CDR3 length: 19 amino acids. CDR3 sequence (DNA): TGTGCCAGCAACTCGTTGGGGATCAAGGGACTAGCAGATTTGGAGACCCAGTACTTC. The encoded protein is CASNSLGIKGLADLETQYF.

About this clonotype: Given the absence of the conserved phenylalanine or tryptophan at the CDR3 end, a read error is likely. The CDR3 bases are TGTGCCAGCAGTTTGAGGGGGGGAACCTACAATGAGCAGTTCTTA. It specifies CASSLRGGTYNEQFL. This chain uses TRBV27 with TRBJ2-1; tentatively, D is TRBD2 (7 bases). Germline CDR1 and CDR2: MNHEY and SMNVEV (reference sequence). The CDR3 runs 15 residues. The V and J ends lost 3 bases and 2 bases respectively, with 11 bases between them.

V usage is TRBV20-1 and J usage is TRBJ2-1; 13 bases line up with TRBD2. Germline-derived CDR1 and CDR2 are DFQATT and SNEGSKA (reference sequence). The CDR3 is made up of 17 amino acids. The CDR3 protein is CNPTGTSGDPMVPGPFF. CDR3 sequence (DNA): TGCAATCCCACCGGGACTAGCGGGGATCCAATGGTCCCTGGGCCGTTCTTC.